Below, 21 T cell receptor beta chains from the same sample are listed, as sequenced in a study of T cells in Graves' hyperthyroidism and ophthalmopathy (dated by TCRdb to between 2019 and 2020). The method behind the library was multiplex PCR. TCRdb names Illumina HiSeq 2000 as the instrument used. Amplification of TCR beta CDR3 regions was carried out from RNA transcripts. The first round of RT-PCR for the TCR CDR3 was performed with the HTBI primer set and the Qiagen OneStep RT-PCR kit. Using fastp trimming at Q25 and MiXCR clonotype assembly, TCRdb reanalyzed the public sequencing data and kept in-frame beta chains. For every CDR3 protein sequence, its rows merge into one entry that carries the most common genes and DNA. In this sample the table shows 500,000 to 600,000 distinct CDR3 sequences, around 17% of which occur a single time. 18% of the sample is held by the ten biggest clonotypes. The material sequenced was blood. The receptors were sampled from a woman younger than 35 with Graves' hyperthyroidism.

The CDR3 sequence: CASSPGTNNQPQHF. The CDR3 nucleotides read TGTGCCAGCAGTCCCGGGACAAACAATCAGCCCCAGCATTTT. This chain joins TRBV4-2 and TRBJ1-5; the D gene is possibly TRBD1 (6 bases). V was shortened by 6 bases and J by 3 bases, with 12 bases between the two germline ends. The CDR3 runs to 14 residues. CDR1 LGHNA and CDR2 YNFKEQ come from the germline V gene.

This chain links TRBV20-1 with TRBJ1-6; 8 bases map to TRBD1. The CDR3 is 15 residues long. V was clipped by 4 bases and J by 10 bases; unmatched bases: 12. The V gene's germline CDR1 is DFQATT and CDR2 SNEGSKA (reference sequence). The chain's CDR3 is CSATQTGDESSPLHF. As DNA, the CDR3 is TGCAGTGCTACCCAGACAGGGGACGAGAGCTCACCCCTCCACTTT.

This clonotype was seen a handful of times. The V call is TRBV14, the J call TRBJ1-4, with D perhaps matching TRBD1 (6 bases). Per germline, CDR1 SGHDN and CDR2 FVKESK. CDR3 length: 15 amino acids. Trimming took 2 bases from V and 7 from J, leaving 14 bases between them. The CDR3 here is CASSQITGHSEKLFF. The CDR3 coding sequence is TGTGCCAGCAGCCAAATCACGGGACACTCTGAAAAACTGTTTTTT.

In its sample, this clonotype was seen a few times. The chain employs TRBV7-2 and TRBJ2-1; 8 nucleotides line up with TRBD1. Germline V lookup: CDR1 SGHTA, CDR2 FQGNSA. The CDR3 length is 18 residues. V lost 2 bases to trimming and J lost 3 bases; unmatched junction nucleotides: 12. The CDR3 DNA reads TGTGCCAGCAGCTTACAGACTCCGGGACAGGTAATCTACAATGAGCAGTTCTTC. This translates into CASSLQTPGQVIYNEQFF.

The table lists this clonotype with a count of one. CDR3 DNA: TGTGCCAGCAGCCCCTCGGGGGCTCTGAATGAAAAACTGTTTTTT. Its protein product is CASSPSGALNEKLFF. This chain uses TRBV9 with TRBJ1-4; TRBD1 is a possible D gene (6 bases). V lost 4 bases to trimming and J lost 5 bases, with 15 bases between them. There are 15 residues in the CDR3. The germline gives CDR1 SGDLS, CDR2 YYNGEE.

J is TRBJ2-5 and V is TRBV20-1, with 14 bases lining up with TRBD2. This CDR3 is 16 amino acids long. From germline, CDR1 is DFQATT and CDR2 SNEGSKA (reference sequence). V lost 6 bases and J lost 1; bases outside the gene matches: 7. CDR3 DNA: TGCAGTGCAACTGGGACTAGCGGGGGCCCCCAAGAGACCCAGTACTTC. It specifies CSATGTSGGPQETQYF.

The gene calls are TRBV6-1 and TRBJ1-5; tentatively, D is TRBD1 (5 bases). CDR1 is MNHNS, CDR2 SASEGT, per germline. Between the trimmed V and J ends, which lost 6 bases and 2 bases, there was a span of 11 bases. The CDR3 loop spans 14 amino acids. This chain's CDR3 is CASSRERGNQPQHF. The CDR3 region has the DNA TGTGCCAGCAGCAGGGAACGAGGCAATCAGCCCCAGCATTTT.

This clonotype was detected a few times. J is TRBJ2-2 and V is TRBV19; D perhaps matches TRBD1 (5 bases). V lost 3 bases, J lost 0 bases, and 8 bases lay in between. CDR3 length: 15 amino acids. Germline V lookup: CDR1 LNHDA, CDR2 SQIVND (reference sequence). The CDR3 DNA is TGTGCCAGTAGTATCCCCAGGGCGAACACCGGGGAGCTGTTTTTT. Translated: CASSIPRANTGELFF.

The table lists this clonotype with many counts. The chain is built from TRBV20-1 and TRBJ2-5; 7 bases map to TRBD1. The CDR3 consists of 13 residues. The germline V gene encodes CDR1 DFQATT and CDR2 SNEGSKA (reference sequence). V gave up 2 bases and J gave up 1 base; unmatched junction bases: 1. DNA for the CDR3: TGCAGTGCTAGAAAGGGGGCCCAAGAGACCCAGTACTTC. It codes for CSARKGAQETQYF.

This clonotype has ten or more counts. The chain links TRBV12-3 or TRBV12-4 to TRBJ1-1; D is possibly TRBD1 (6 bases). Trimming took off 6 bases at V and 0 bases at J, with 14 bases between the two ends. The CDR3 has 15 amino acids. The chain's CDR3 is CASSALGGMNTEAFF. In nucleotides, the CDR3 is TGTGCCAGCAGCGCCCTGGGGGGCATGAACACTGAAGCTTTCTTT.

This clonotype was picked up a small number of times. This chain connects TRBV5-1 to TRBJ2-1; no clear D gene. Germline CDR1 SGHRS, CDR2 YFSETQ. The CDR3 totals 12 residues. Trimming pared 0 bases from V and 8 bases from J, leaving 6 bases between. Here the CDR3 DNA reads TGCGCCAGCAGCTTGGCCTCGTATGAGCAGTTCTTC. This translates into CASSLASYEQFF.

This clonotype was seen many times. V and J are TRBV12-3 or TRBV12-4 and TRBJ2-2, with 8 bases that match TRBD1. V lost 5 bases, J lost 5 bases, and 7 bases stayed unmatched. The CDR3 has 15 amino acids. CDR3 coding DNA: TGTGCCAGCAGTGCCGACAGGGGATGGACCGGGGAGCTGTTTTTT. It codes for CASSADRGWTGELFF.

This clonotype occurred many times. The rearrangement joins TRBV18 to TRBJ2-3; D might be TRBD2 (5 bases). The CDR3 contains 13 residues. Between the trimmed V and J ends, which lost 3 bases and 4 bases, there was a span of 8 bases. Germline CDR1 reads KGHSH; CDR2 reads LQKENI. In DNA form, the CDR3 reads TGTGCCAGCTCACCGTCGAGGGCAGATACGCAGTATTTT. It translates to CASSPSRADTQYF. The complete variable domain, with remaining parts taken from reference TRBV18 and TRBJ2-3, reads NAGVMQNPRHLVRRRGQEARLRCSPMKGHSHVYWYRQLPEEGLKFMVYLQKENIIDESGMPKERFSAEFPKEGPSILRIQQVVRGDSAAYFCASSPSRADTQYFGPGTRLTVL.

This clonotype has just a few counts. Here the CDR3 reads CATGKIREQFF. Written as DNA, the CDR3 is TGTGCCACCGGCAAAATTCGTGAGCAGTTCTTC. The rearrangement uses TRBV3-1 and TRBJ2-1, with D uncertain. Germline-derived CDR1 and CDR2 are LGHDT and YNNKEL (reference sequence). V gave up 10 bases and J gave up 9 bases, with 13 bases separating them. This CDR3 is built from 11 residues.

This clonotype was seen only a few times. The rearrangement joins TRBV20-1 to TRBJ2-1, with D hard to call. Germline CDR1 and CDR2: DFQATT and SNEGSKA (reference sequence). Trimming cost V 5 bases and J 2 bases, with 7 bases left between them. The CDR3 has 12 residues. CDR3 coding DNA: TGCAGTGCTTCTAGTCCCTACAATGAGCAGTTCTTC. Protein product: CSASSPYNEQFF.

This clonotype has just a few counts. This sequence joins TRBV12-3 or TRBV12-4 and TRBJ2-6, with TRBD1 identical over 8 bases. The CDR3 totals 18 residues. The J segment lost 0 bases and the V segment lost 7 bases, leaving 11 bases of the junction unmatched. The CDR3 DNA is TGTGCCAGCACCGCCCGACAGGGGTTTAGCTCTGGGGCCAACGTCCTGACTTTC. Its protein product is CASTARQGFSSGANVLTF.

This clonotype was picked up many times. The chain is built from TRBV6-1 and TRBJ2-7; D is undetermined. The CDR3 contains 12 residues. Germline CDR1 and CDR2: MNHNS and SASEGT. Deletions cut 10 bases from V and 5 bases from J, with 15 bases between. DNA of the CDR3: TGTGCCACCAAGGCTTGGATCAACGAGCAGTACTTC. Its translation is CATKAWINEQYF.

This clonotype was observed many times. The rearrangement links TRBV18 to TRBJ1-1, with D perhaps matching TRBD1 (5 bases). V dropped 3 bases and J dropped 0 bases, with 8 bases sitting between them. Germline CDR1 is KGHSH and CDR2 is LQKENI. This CDR3 is 14 amino acids long. Written as DNA, the CDR3 is TGTGCCAGCTCACCGCAGGGCCTGAACACTGAAGCTTTCTTT. The encoded protein is CASSPQGLNTEAFF.

This clonotype was seen only a few times. V gene TRBV9 combines with J gene TRBJ2-2; 7 bases are a match to TRBD1. This CDR3 comprises 14 residues. Trimming at V came to 4 bases and at J to 5 bases, leaving 5 bases not matched to a gene. Germline assignment: CDR1 SGDLS and CDR2 YYNGEE. The CDR3 sequence: CASSTRQGTGELFF. As DNA, the CDR3 is TGTGCCAGCAGCACCCGACAGGGAACCGGGGAGCTGTTTTTT.

This clonotype was observed at least ten times. This chain joins TRBV3-1 and TRBJ1-6; D ambiguous. Germline assignment: CDR1 LGHDT and CDR2 YNNKEL (reference sequence). V was shortened by 3 bases and J by 7 bases, with 19 bases between the two germline ends. CDR3 length: 17 residues. The CDR3 is CASSHRGMDAGNSPLHF. The CDR3 DNA sequence: TGTGCCAGCAGCCACCGCGGGATGGATGCGGGAAATTCACCCCTCCACTTT. Looking up the rest from reference TRBV3-1 and TRBJ1-6 gives the full variable domain: DTAVSQTPKYLVTQMGNDKSIKCEQNLGHDTMYWYKQDSKKFLKIMFSYNNKELIINETVPNRFSPKSPDKAHLNLHINSLELGDSAVYFCASSHRGMDAGNSPLHFGNGTRLTVT.

This clonotype was recorded many times. The chain carries TRBV2 and TRBJ2-7; D call uncertain. The CDR3 is made up of 15 amino acids. Trimming cost V 2 bases and J 0 bases, with 11 bases left between them. The germline V gene encodes CDR1 SNHLY and CDR2 FYNNEI. The CDR3 loop is CASSESVSSSYEQYF. CDR3 in DNA: TGTGCCAGCAGTGAATCCGTCAGTAGCTCCTACGAGCAGTACTTC.